The sequence of this TCR beta chain was determined in a study of radiotherapy plus CTLA-4 blockade in lung cancer. Broader study findings: In blood, TCR clones derived from the tumor expanded after radiotherapy plus ipilimumab. It was early blood T cell clone dynamics, with interferon-beta, that reportedly best predicted response.

This CDR3 has 14 amino acids. CDR1 is SGHTA and CDR2 is FQGNSA in the germline V gene. Between the trimmed V and J ends, which lost 1 base and 4 bases, there was a span of 10 bases. TCRdb keeps only in-frame clones here, not all; method: immunoSEQ multiplex PCR. The data contain some 62,000 clones, roughly 77% of them singletons. As concerns this clone: Its specificity is unknown.

It was focal radiation plus CTLA-4 blockade with ipilimumab that patients with chemo-refractory metastatic non-small-cell lung cancer received. The clonotype was recovered from a human donor with non-small cell lung cancer who had a complete response to radiotherapy plus ipilimumab. The genes are TRBV7-2 and TRBJ1-2; D remains ambiguous. This specimen was peripheral blood, taken from a patient treated with radiotherapy plus ipilimumab. The CDR3 here is CASSLDAGLYGYTF. CDR3 nucleotide sequence: TGTGCCAGCAGCTTAGATGCAGGCCTCTATGGCTACACCTTC.